The rows below give T cell receptor beta chains drawn from one sample of a study of OX40 agonist ivuxolimab in advanced cancers. The assay was immunoSEQ multiplex PCR, and TCRdb's table has in-frame clones only and misses some. Here the sample spans 80,000 to 95,000 clones, more than 80% being singletons. The sample in question was CD4+ or CD8+ T cells sorted from blood, obtained in a trial of the OX40 agonist ivuxolimab. The receptors were sampled from an adult with an advanced solid tumor such as melanoma, head and neck, liver or kidney cancer. The CDR3 runs from the conserved cysteine through the conserved F or W. The D gene is left open where the match is weak.

v_call: TRBV18
j_call: TRBJ1-1
d_call: -
cdr3_length: 16
cdr3_aa: CASSPPDRAVNTEAFF
cdr3_nt: TGTGCCAGCTCACCACCGGATCGGGCGGTGAACACTGAAGCTTTCTTT

v_call: TRBV5-1
j_call: TRBJ2-7
d_call: -
cdr3_length: 15
cdr3_aa: CASSLRGYPVYEQYF
cdr3_nt: TGCGCCAGCAGCTTACGGGGGTACCCAGTCTACGAGCAGTACTTC

v_call: TRBV28
j_call: TRBJ2-7
d_call: -
cdr3_length: 13
cdr3_aa: CASTRDGDYEQYF
cdr3_nt: TGTGCCAGCACCCGGGACGGTGACTACGAGCAGTACTTC

v_call: TRBV11-3
j_call: TRBJ2-7
d_call: -
cdr3_length: 12
cdr3_aa: CASSLGVYEQYF
cdr3_nt: TGTGCCAGCAGCTTAGGGGTCTACGAGCAGTACTTC

v_call: TRBV7-9
j_call: TRBJ2-1
d_call: TRBD2
cdr3_length: 15
cdr3_aa: CASEQNGAGLNEQFF
cdr3_nt: TGTGCCAGCGAACAAAATGGAGCGGGATTGAATGAGCAGTTCTTC

v_call: TRBV6-1
j_call: TRBJ1-3
d_call: TRBD1
cdr3_length: 16
cdr3_aa: CASSARDRDPGNTIYF
cdr3_nt: TGTGCCAGCAGTGCTCGAGACAGGGATCCTGGAAACACCATATATTTT

v_call: TRBV19
j_call: TRBJ2-1
d_call: TRBD2
cdr3_length: 15
cdr3_aa: CASSIGTSGRNEQFF
cdr3_nt: TGTGCCAGTAGTATCGGGACTAGCGGGAGGAATGAGCAGTTCTTC

v_call: TRBV6-5
j_call: TRBJ2-3
d_call: TRBD2
cdr3_length: 15
cdr3_aa: CASRGTSGITDTQYF
cdr3_nt: TGTGCCAGCAGAGGGACTAGCGGGATCACAGATACGCAGTATTTT

v_call: TRBV19
j_call: TRBJ2-7
d_call: -
cdr3_length: 12
cdr3_aa: CASRQGTYEQYF
cdr3_nt: TGTGCCAGTAGACAGGGAACCTACGAGCAGTACTTC

v_call: TRBV27
j_call: TRBJ2-5
d_call: TRBD2
cdr3_length: 17
cdr3_aa: CASSPGLAGGPGETQYF
cdr3_nt: TGTGCCAGCAGTCCGGGACTAGCGGGAGGGCCAGGGGAGACCCAGTACTTC

v_call: TRBV27
j_call: TRBJ2-6
d_call: -
cdr3_length: 18
cdr3_aa: CASTFLGTWISGANVLTF
cdr3_nt: TGTGCCAGCACTTTTCTTGGGACCTGGATAAGTGGGGCCAACGTCCTGACTTTC